This T cell receptor (beta chain) emerged from a study of T cell responses to AZD1222 COVID-19 vaccine. Study findings and constraints: Only after the peak T cell response were repertoires sampled. CD4 TCRs linked to vaccination spanned spike, dominating at 160-218 and 743-854.

Germline V gene sequence: CDR1 SGHTA, CDR2 FQGNSA. V was pared by 1 base and J by 2 bases, with 5 bases of the junction left unmatched. The CDR3 sequence is 15 residues long. TCRdb's table, derived via immunoSEQ multiplex PCR, lists solely in-frame clones and lacks some. The table shows about 150,000 clones, with about 92% occurring only once. A word on this clone: Antigen specificity is unknown.

The chain is built from TRBV7-2 and TRBJ2-7, with 7 nucleotides matching TRBD1. The TCR was taken from an adult in good health. The starting material was peripheral blood, obtained on day 0 of AZD1222 vaccination. In nucleotides, the CDR3 is TGTGCCAGCAGCTTAGGGGACAGCATCCCCTACGAGCAGTACTTC. It is translated as CASSLGDSIPYEQYF.